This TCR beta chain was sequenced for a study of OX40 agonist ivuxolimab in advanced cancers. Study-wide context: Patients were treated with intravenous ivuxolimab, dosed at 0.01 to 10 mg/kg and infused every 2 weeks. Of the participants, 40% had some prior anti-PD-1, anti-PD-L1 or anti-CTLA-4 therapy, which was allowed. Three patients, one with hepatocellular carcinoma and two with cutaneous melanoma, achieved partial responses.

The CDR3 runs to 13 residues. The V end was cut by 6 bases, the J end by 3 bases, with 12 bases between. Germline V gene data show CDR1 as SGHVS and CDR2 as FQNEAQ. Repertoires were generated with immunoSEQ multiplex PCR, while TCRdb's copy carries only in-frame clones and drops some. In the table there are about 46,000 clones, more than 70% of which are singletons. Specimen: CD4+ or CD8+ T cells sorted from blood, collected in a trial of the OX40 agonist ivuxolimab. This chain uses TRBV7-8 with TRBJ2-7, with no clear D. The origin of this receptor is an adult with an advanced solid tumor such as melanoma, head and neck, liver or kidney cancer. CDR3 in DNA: TGTGCCAGCAGGAGGACGCAAATCTACGAGCAGTACTTC. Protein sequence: CASRRTQIYEQYF.